This T cell receptor beta chain was recovered during a study of cytomegalovirus exposure and HLA in healthy donors. Overall study findings and caveats: According to reports, the classifier identified cytomegalovirus status with high specificity and sensitivity. A missense DCLRE1C variant was associated with V- and J-gene trimming of TCR beta chains in a later analysis, and an independent cohort replicated the association.

This clone is a singleton in its sample. The antigen is undetermined. Donors counted as nominally healthy when sampled, yet unrecorded immune exposures were likely. PCR employed 60 Vbeta and 13 Jbeta primers. Here immunoSEQ multiplex PCR was the method, and the copy in TCRdb shows in-frame clones only, minus some. The sample records some 140,000 clones, roughly three quarters being singletons. V gave up 4 bases and J gave up 9 bases; unmatched junction bases: 6. Germline values: CDR1 SSHAT, CDR2 FNYEAQ (reference sequence). The CDR3 has 13 amino acids. The receptor's source is a man aged 25-45 years in good health and CMV-seronegative. Input material: PBMCs. This chain connects TRBV7-7 to TRBJ2-5, with 9 bases aligning to TRBD2. The DNA for the CDR3 is TGTGCCAGCAGCTCAGTAGCGGGAGCGCCCCAGTACTTC. The encoded protein is CASSSVAGAPQYF.